Listed below are T cell receptor beta chains from one sample, sequenced in a study of neurological immune-mediated disorders. MiXCR was run by TCRdb on the 5' RACE reads, yielding one entry per CDR3 protein. The table lists 75,000 to 80,000 distinct CDR3 sequences, approximately 5% of them singletons, with around 2.3% in the top ten. Sequencing used PBMCs. The receptors originated from a woman in her twenties or thirties with multiple sclerosis. CDR3s include the opening cysteine and the closing phenylalanine or tryptophan. The D gene is left open where the match is weak. Clone size, where shown, is once, few, many, or a class for clones that have expanded.

J	V	length	D	size	CDR3	DNA
TRBJ2-1	TRBV5-1	17	NA	many	CASHRPMWTTDHNEQFF	TGCGCCTCGCACCGACCGATGTGGACCACCGACCACAATGAGCAGTTCTTC
TRBJ2-2	TRBV6-5	16	NA	many	CASRIGRSPNTGELFF	TGTGCCAGCCGGATAGGACGTAGCCCGAACACCGGGGAGCTGTTTTTT
TRBJ1-1	TRBV30	12	NA	many	CAWSLENTEAFF	TGTGCCTGGAGTTTGGAGAACACTGAAGCTTTCTTT
TRBJ2-1	TRBV5-1	14	TRBD2	many	CASSYSGGRNEQFF	TGCGCCAGCAGCTATAGCGGGGGGAGGAATGAGCAGTTCTTC
TRBJ2-1	TRBV5-1	13	NA	many	CASSLDLGNEQFF	TGCGCCAGCAGCTTAGACCTCGGCAATGAGCAGTTCTTC
TRBJ1-1	TRBV20-1	15	NA	many	CSAPKQGLSNTEAFF	TGCAGTGCGCCGAAACAGGGACTGTCTAACACTGAAGCTTTCTTT
TRBJ2-3	TRBV5-1	17	NA	many	CASSLRGGVASTDTQYF	TGCGCCAGCAGCTTGAGGGGCGGAGTCGCTAGCACAGATACGCAGTATTTT
TRBJ2-1	TRBV5-1	15	NA	many	CASSLGDRDYNEQFF	TGCGCCAGCAGCTTGGGGGATCGAGACTACAATGAGCAGTTCTTC
TRBJ1-6	TRBV5-1	15	NA	many	CASSLEAGVGSPLHF	TGCGCCAGCAGCTTGGAGGCAGGGGTGGGTTCACCCCTCCACTTT
TRBJ2-1	TRBV20-1	13	NA	many	CSATTESYNEQFF	TGCAGTGCAACGACAGAATCCTACAATGAGCAGTTCTTC
TRBJ2-4	TRBV30	13	NA	many	CAWIDRAKNIQYF	TGTGCCTGGATCGACAGAGCCAAAAACATTCAGTACTTC
TRBJ2-3	TRBV20-1	16	TRBD2	NA	CSVRRLAGLRADTQYF	TGCAGTGTACGCAGACTAGCGGGGCTCCGGGCAGATACGCAGTATTTT
TRBJ2-3	TRBV4-1	15	NA	many	CASSQEVQFTDTQYF	TGCGCCAGCAGCCAAGAAGTTCAGTTCACAGATACGCAGTATTTT
TRBJ1-3	TRBV20-1	14	NA	NA	CSARDAQGGNTIYF	TGCAGTGCTAGAGATGCACAGGGAGGAAACACCATATATTTT
TRBJ1-2	TRBV5-1	21	TRBD1	NA	CASSGRDRGRDPGPLDYGYTF	TGCGCCAGCAGCGGGAGGGACAGGGGGCGAGACCCCGGACCCCTAGACTATGGCTACACCTTC
TRBJ1-1	TRBV18	13	NA	few	CASSLKEGTEAFF	TGTGCCAGCTCACTCAAGGAGGGCACTGAAGCTTTCTTT
TRBJ1-1	TRBV18	12	NA	many	CASSTGNTEAFF	TGTGCCAGCTCGACGGGGAACACTGAAGCTTTCTTT
TRBJ2-3	TRBV6-6	19	TRBD2	many	CASSYPGLAGLASTDTQYF	TGTGCCAGCAGTTACCCGGGACTAGCGGGGCTTGCTAGCACAGATACGCAGTATTTT
TRBJ1-6	TRBV12-3/TRBV12-4	14	NA	many	CASSLAGFNSPLHF	TGTGCCAGCAGTTTAGCCGGATTTAATTCACCCCTCCACTTT
TRBJ1-2	TRBV28	15	TRBD1	NA	CASSFPRGQGFGYTF	TGTGCCAGCAGTTTCCCGCGGGGACAGGGGTTTGGCTACACCTTC
TRBJ2-3	TRBV6-9	13	NA	many	CASRTGRTDTQYF	TGTGCCAGCAGAACGGGCCGCACAGATACGCAGTATTTT
TRBJ2-1	TRBV7-2	16	TRBD1	many	CASSLAGRGRSNEQFF	TGTGCCAGCAGCTTAGCAGGCAGGGGGCGATCCAATGAGCAGTTCTTC
TRBJ2-5	TRBV5-1	16	TRBD2	many	CASSLAPLAGVETQYF	TGCGCCAGCAGCTTGGCTCCTCTAGCGGGAGTAGAGACCCAGTACTTC
TRBJ2-1	TRBV5-6	11	NA	many	CASSLKQQEFF	TGTGCCAGCAGCTTGAAGCAGCAAGAGTTCTTC
TRBJ1-5	TRBV3-1	15	NA	NA	CASSFGQGAGQTQNF	NA
TRBJ2-2	TRBV29-1	13	NA	few	CSVLTGRGGELFF	TGCAGCGTTCTGACAGGGAGGGGGGGGGAGCTGTTTTTT
TRBJ1-1	TRBV5-1	14	NA	many	CASSPQWRNTEAFF	TGCGCCAGCAGCCCCCAGTGGAGGAACACTGAAGCTTTCTTT
TRBJ1-4	TRBV19	16	NA	many	CATTSPGRIVGEKLFF	TGTGCCACCACCTCCCCGGGACGCATCGTGGGAGAAAAACTGTTTTTT
TRBJ1-2	TRBV27	15	TRBD1	many	CASSDDRGTNYGYTF	TGTGCCAGCAGTGACGACAGGGGAACTAACTATGGCTACACCTTC
TRBJ2-3	TRBV20-1	13	NA	few	CSARPSGGDTQYF	TGCAGTGCCCGGCCCTCTGGCGGAGATACGCAGTATTTT
TRBJ2-3	TRBV6-5	15	NA	NA	CASSYGNSGTDAQYF	TGTGCCAGCAGTTACGGTAATAGCGGCACAGATGCGCAGTATTTT
TRBJ1-2	TRBV29-1	9	NA	NA	CSVGEGNTF	NA
TRBJ2-3	TRBV9	16	TRBD2	many	CASSVGQRGITDTQYF	TGTGCCAGCAGCGTAGGTCAGCGGGGGATCACAGATACGCAGTATTTT
TRBJ2-2	TRBV12-3/TRBV12-4	15	NA	many	CASSLTGSNTGELFF	TGTGCCAGCAGCCTAACAGGGAGCAACACCGGGGAGCTGTTTTTT
TRBJ1-5	TRBV13	14	NA	NA	CASSSGTANQPQHF	TGTGCCAGCAGCTCCGGGACGGCGAATCAGCCCCAGCATTTT
TRBJ2-1	TRBV12-3/TRBV12-4	14	NA	many	CASSLPQEYNEQFF	TGTGCCAGCAGTTTGCCCCAGGAATACAATGAGCAGTTCTTC
TRBJ1-5	TRBV5-1	14	NA	many	CASSLGLGNQPQHF	TGCGCCAGCAGCTTGGGGTTAGGGAACCAGCCCCAGCATTTT
TRBJ2-5	TRBV20-1	14	NA	many	CSARVGTAQETQYF	TGCAGTGCTAGAGTCGGAACAGCTCAAGAGACCCAGTACTTC
TRBJ2-5	TRBV12-3/TRBV12-4	11	NA	many	CASSLAETQYF	TGTGCCAGCAGTTTAGCGGAGACCCAGTACTTC
TRBJ2-1	TRBV20-1	13	NA	many	CSAQRVQYNEQFF	TGCAGTGCTCAGAGGGTCCAGTACAATGAGCAGTTCTTC
TRBJ2-3	TRBV7-2	17	TRBD2	many	CASGPWGTRGVGDTQYF	TGTGCCAGCGGGCCCTGGGGGACTAGGGGGGTAGGGGATACGCAGTATTTT
TRBJ2-7	TRBV6-2/TRBV6-3	16	TRBD2	few	CASSYSRTSGTYEQYF	TGTGCCAGCAGTTACTCACGGACTAGCGGGACCTACGAGCAGTACTTC
TRBJ1-1	TRBV25-1	13	NA	many	CASSPGGGTEAFF	TGTGCCAGCAGTCCGGGGGGGGGCACTGAAGCTTTCTTT
TRBJ1-2	TRBV28	15	TRBD1	many	CASRGGGLANYGYTF	TGTGCCAGCAGAGGGGGCGGGTTGGCTAACTATGGCTACACCTTC
TRBJ2-2	TRBV7-9	15	NA	many	CASSSITGNTGELFF	TGTGCCAGCAGCTCTATTACAGGGAACACCGGGGAGCTGTTTTTT